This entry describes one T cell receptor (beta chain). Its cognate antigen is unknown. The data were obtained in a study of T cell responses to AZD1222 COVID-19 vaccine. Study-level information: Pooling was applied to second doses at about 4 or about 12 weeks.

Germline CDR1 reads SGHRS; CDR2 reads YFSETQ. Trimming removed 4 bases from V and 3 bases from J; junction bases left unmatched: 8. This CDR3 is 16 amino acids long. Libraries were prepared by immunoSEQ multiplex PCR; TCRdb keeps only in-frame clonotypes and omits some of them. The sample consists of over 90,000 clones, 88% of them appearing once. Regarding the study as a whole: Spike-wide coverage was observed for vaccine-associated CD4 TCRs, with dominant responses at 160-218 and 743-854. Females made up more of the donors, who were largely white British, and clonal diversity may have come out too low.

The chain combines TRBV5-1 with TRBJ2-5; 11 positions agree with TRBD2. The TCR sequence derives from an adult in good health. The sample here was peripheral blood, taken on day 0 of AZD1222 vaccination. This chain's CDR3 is CASSTGTSGSKETQYF. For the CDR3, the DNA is TGCGCCAGCAGCACTGGGACTAGCGGATCAAAAGAGACCCAGTACTTC.